This T cell receptor (beta chain) came from a study of cytomegalovirus exposure and HLA in healthy donors. Profiled with immunoSEQ multiplex PCR; TCRdb holds only in-frame clones, not every one. The sample records tens of thousands of clones, roughly nine tenths being singletons. Germline V CDR1 and CDR2: SEHNR, FQNEAQ (reference sequence). CDR3 length: 13 amino acids. V was clipped by 2 bases and J by 3 bases; unmatched bases: 1. Regarding the study as a whole: Among TCR sequences, most were rare, though some public TCRs appeared in many donors.

On this clone itself: Its antigen is still unknown.

The gene calls are TRBV7-9 and TRBJ2-7, with 7 bases that match TRBD1. Material: PBMCs. The source is a woman between 18 and 29 years old in good health and CMV-seronegative. This CDR3 reads CASSLRTGYEQYF. CDR3 DNA sequence: TGTGCCAGCAGCTTACGGACAGGCTACGAGCAGTACTTC.